Here is one T cell receptor (beta chain) with its context. The antigen is unknown. The data derive from a study of post-analysis software for immune sequencing data. Incorporated into the TCR beta cDNA libraries were unique molecular identifiers, which served to reduce PCR and sequencing biases. One entry per CDR3 protein, called by TCRdb with MiXCR from the PCR reads. The sample holds about 560,000 distinct CDR3 sequences, 40% to 50% seen once. The study's findings and limits: Patients carried roughly 5 TRBV segments more frequently than controls did, and TRBV5-6, TRBV5-1 and TRBV20-1 were among them.

In germline, CDR1 is DFQATT, CDR2 SNEGSKA (reference sequence). The CDR3 is 14 residues long. V shed 3 bases and J shed 4 bases, with 16 bases lying between them. The source of this sequence is a girl aged 10 to 17 with multiple sclerosis. V usage is TRBV20-1 and J usage is TRBJ2-7; TRBD1 or TRBD2 may be the D gene (5 bases each). Sequenced: blood. The CDR3 coding sequence is TGCAGTGCTAGTTTGAACGGGGCCCTTTACGAGCAGTACTTC. This codes for CSASLNGALYEQYF.